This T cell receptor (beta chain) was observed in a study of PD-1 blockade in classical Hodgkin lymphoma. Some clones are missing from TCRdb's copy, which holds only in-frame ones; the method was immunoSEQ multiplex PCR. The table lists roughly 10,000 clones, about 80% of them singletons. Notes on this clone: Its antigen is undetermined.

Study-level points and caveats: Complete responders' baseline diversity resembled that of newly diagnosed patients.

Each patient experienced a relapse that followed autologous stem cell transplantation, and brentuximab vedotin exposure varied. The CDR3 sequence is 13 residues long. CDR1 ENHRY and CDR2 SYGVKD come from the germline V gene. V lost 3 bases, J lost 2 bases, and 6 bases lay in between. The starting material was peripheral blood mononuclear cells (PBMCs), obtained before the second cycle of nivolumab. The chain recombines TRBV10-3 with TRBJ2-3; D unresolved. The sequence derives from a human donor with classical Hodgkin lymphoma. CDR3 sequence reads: CAISEAYTDTQYF. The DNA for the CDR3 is TGTGCCATCAGTGAAGCCTACACAGATACGCAGTATTTT.